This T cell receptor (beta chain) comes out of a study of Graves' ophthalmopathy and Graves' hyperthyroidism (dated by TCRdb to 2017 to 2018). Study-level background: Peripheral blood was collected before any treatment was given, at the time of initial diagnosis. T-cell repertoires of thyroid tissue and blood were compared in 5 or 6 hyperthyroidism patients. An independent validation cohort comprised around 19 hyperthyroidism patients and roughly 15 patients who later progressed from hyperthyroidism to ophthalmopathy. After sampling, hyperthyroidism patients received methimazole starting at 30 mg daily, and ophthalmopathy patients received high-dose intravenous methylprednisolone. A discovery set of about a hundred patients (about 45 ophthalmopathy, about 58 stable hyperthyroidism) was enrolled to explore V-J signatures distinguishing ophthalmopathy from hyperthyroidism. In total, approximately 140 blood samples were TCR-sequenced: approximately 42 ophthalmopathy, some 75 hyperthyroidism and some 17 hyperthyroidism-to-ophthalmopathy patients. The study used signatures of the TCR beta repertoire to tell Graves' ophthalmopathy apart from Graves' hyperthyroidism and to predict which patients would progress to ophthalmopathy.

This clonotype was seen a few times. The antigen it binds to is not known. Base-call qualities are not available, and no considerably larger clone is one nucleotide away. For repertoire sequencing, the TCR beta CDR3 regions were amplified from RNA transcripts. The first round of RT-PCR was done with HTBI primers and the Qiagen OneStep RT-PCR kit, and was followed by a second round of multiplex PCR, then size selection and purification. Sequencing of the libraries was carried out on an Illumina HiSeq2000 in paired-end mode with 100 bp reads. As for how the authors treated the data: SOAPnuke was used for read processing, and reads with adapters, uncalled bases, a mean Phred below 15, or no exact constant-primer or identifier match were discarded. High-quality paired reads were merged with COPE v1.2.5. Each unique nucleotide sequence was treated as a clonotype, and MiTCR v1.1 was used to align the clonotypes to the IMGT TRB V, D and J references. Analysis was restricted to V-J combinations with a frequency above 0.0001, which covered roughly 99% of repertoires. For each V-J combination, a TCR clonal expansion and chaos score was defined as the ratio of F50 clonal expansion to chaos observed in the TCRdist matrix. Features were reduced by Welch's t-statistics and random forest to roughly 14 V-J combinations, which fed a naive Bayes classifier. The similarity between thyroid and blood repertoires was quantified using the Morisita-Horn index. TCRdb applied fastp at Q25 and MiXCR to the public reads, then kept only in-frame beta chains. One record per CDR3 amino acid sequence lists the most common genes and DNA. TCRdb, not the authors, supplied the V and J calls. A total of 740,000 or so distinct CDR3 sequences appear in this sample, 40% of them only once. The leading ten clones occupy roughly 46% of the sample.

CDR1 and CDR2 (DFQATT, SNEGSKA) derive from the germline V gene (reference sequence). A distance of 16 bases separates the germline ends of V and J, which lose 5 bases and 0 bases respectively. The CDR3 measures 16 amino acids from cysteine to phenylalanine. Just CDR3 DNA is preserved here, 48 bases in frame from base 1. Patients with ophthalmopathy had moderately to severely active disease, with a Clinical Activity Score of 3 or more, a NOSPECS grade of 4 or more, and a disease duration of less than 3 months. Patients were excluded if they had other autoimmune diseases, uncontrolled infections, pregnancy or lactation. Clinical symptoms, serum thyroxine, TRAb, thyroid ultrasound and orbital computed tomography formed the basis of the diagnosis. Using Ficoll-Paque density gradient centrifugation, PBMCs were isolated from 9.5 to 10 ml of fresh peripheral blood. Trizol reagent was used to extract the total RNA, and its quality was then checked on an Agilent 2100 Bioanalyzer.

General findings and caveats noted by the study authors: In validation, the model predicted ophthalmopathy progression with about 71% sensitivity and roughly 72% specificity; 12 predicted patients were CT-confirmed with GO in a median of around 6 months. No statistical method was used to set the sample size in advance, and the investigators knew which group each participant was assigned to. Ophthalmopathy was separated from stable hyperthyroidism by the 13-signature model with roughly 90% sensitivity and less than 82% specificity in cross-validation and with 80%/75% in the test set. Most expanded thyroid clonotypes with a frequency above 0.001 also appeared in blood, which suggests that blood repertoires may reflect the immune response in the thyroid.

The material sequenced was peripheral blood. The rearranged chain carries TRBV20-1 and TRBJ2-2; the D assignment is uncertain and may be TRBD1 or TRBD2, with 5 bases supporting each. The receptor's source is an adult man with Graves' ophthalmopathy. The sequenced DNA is TGCAGTGCTCCGGGACCCCTGTTCGCGAACACCGGGGAGCTGTTTTTT. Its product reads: CSAPGPLFANTGELFF.